This paragraph covers one TCR beta chain sequence. Its antigen is not identified. Clones were read by immunoSEQ multiplex PCR, and TCRdb kept only the in-frame ones, dropping some. The sample yields over 100,000 clones, more than 85% seen once. CDR3 size: 13 residues. The germline gives CDR1 ENHRY, CDR2 SYGVKD. V gave up 2 bases and J gave up 2 bases, with 7 bases separating them. The entry originates in a study of T cell responses to AZD1222 COVID-19 vaccine. The study's findings and limits: Spike as a whole was targeted by vaccine-associated CD4 TCRs, dominant at 160-218 and 743-854. Reports indicate that nearly half of spike-specific TCRs are directed at unmutated variant regions.

This sequence originates from an adult in good health. The rearrangement links TRBV10-3 to TRBJ2-7, with no clear D. Specimen: peripheral blood, collected on day 0 of AZD1222 vaccination. DNA for the CDR3: TGTGCCATCAGTGAGGGCCAGACCTACGAGCAGTACTTC. As protein: CAISEGQTYEQYF.